The sample holds many counts of the clone carrying this T cell receptor (beta chain). Its antigen is not identified. The data originate from a study of response to subunit inactivated influenza vaccine. Points from the study as a whole: Authors suggested each seasonal influenza vaccination recruits few new T cells.

TCRdb reprocessed the RT-PCR reads with MiXCR, giving one entry per CDR3 protein. Among around 570,000 distinct CDR3 sequences listed, 7.5% to 8.5% were seen once. The ends were cut back, 1 base at V and 4 bases at J, with 13 bases in the middle. Germline V gene lookup returns CDR1 SGHVS and CDR2 FQNEAQ. The CDR3 has 15 residues. The sample was PBMCs from blood, taken around 25 months after vaccination. The chain employs TRBV7-8 and TRBJ1-2; weak D call: TRBD1 (6 bases). The origin of this receptor is a man between 50 and 75 years old who received an inactivated influenza vaccine. This CDR3 reads CASSLEARGSYGYTF. The CDR3 DNA reads TGTGCCAGCAGCTTAGAGGCGAGGGGGTCCTATGGCTACACCTTC.